Sequencing of this T cell receptor (beta chain) was carried out in a study of monozygotic twins with inflammatory bowel disease. The CDR3 is made up of 11 amino acids. Germline CDR1 is LGHNA and CDR2 is YNFKEQ. Using the 5' RACE reads, TCRdb records one entry per CDR3 protein without DNA. The listing records about 350,000 distinct CDR3 sequences. Sequencing input: blood. The rearrangement uses TRBV4-2 and TRBJ2-1; absent DNA, TCRdb's TRBD2 call cannot be checked. This receptor was identified in a human donor with ulcerative colitis or Crohn's disease, or a healthy co-twin of an affected twin (not recorded which). The CDR3 region is CASSQPPEQFF.